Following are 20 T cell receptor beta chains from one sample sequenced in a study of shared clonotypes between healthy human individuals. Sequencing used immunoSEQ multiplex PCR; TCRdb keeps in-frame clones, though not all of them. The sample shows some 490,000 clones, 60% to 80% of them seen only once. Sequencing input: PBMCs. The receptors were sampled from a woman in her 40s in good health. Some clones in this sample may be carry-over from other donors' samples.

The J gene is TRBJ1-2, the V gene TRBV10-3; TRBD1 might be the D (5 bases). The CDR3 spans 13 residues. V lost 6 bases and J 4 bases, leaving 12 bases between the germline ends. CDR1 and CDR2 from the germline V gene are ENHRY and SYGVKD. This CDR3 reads CAIRATGAYGYTF. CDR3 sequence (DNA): TGTGCCATCAGGGCAACCGGGGCCTATGGCTACACCTTC.

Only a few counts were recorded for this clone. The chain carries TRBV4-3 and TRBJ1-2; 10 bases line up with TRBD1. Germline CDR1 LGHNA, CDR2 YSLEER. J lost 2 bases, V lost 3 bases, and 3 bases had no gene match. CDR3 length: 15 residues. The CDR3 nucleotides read TGCGCCAGCAGCCAGGGGACAGGGGCCAACTATGGCTACACCTTC. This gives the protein CASSQGTGANYGYTF.

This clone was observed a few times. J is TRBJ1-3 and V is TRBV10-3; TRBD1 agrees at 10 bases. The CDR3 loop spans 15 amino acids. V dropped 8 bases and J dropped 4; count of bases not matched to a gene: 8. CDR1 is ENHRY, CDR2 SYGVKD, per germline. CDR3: CAIGTGELGGNTIYF. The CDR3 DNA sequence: TGTGCCATCGGGACAGGGGAATTAGGAGGAAACACCATATATTTT.

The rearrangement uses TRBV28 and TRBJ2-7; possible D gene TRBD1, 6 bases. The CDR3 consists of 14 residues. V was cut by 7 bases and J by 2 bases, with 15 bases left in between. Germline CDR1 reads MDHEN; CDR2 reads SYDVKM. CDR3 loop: CASIAGTPPYEQYF. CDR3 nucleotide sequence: TGTGCCAGCATCGCCGGGACACCCCCCTACGAGCAGTACTTC.

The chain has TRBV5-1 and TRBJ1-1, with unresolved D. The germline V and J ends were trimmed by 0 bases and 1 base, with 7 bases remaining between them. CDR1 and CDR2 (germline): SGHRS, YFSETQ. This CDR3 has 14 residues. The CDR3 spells CASSLVGQNTEAFF. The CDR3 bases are TGCGCCAGCAGCTTGGTCGGGCAGAACACTGAAGCTTTCTTT.

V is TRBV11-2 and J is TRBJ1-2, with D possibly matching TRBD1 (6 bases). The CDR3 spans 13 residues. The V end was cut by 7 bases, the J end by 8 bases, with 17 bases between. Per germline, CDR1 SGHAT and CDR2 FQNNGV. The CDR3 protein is CASTLSGEGGYTF. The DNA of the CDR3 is TGTGCCAGCACCCTTTCAGGGGAAGGCGGCTACACCTTC.

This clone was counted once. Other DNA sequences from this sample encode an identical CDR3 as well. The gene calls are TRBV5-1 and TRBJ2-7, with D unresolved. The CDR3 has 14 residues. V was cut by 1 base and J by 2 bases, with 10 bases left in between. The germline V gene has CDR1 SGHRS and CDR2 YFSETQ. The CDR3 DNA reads TGCGCCAGCAGCTTGAGTACACCACCCTACGAGCAGTACTTC. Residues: CASSLSTPPYEQYF.

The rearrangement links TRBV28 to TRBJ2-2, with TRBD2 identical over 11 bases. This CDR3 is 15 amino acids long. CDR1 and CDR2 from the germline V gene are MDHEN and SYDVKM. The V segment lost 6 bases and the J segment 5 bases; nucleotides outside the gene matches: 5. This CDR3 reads CASRSSGRGTGELFF. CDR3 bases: TGTGCCAGCAGGAGTAGCGGGAGGGGGACCGGGGAGCTGTTTTTT.

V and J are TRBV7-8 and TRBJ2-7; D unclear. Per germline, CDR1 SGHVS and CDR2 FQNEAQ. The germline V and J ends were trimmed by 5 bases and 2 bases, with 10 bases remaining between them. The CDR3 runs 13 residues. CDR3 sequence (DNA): TGTGCCAGCAGCGCGATAAACACCTACGAGCAGTACTTC. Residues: CASSAINTYEQYF.

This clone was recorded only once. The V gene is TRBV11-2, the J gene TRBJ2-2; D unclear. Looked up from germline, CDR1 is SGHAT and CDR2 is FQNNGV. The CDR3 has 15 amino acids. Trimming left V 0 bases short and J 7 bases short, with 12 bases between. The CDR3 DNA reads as TGTGCCAGCAGCTTAGATTCCACTCCCCTCGGGGAGCTGTTTTTT. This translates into CASSLDSTPLGELFF. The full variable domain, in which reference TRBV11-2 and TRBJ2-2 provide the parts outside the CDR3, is EAGVAQSPRYKIIEKRQSVAFWCNPISGHATLYWYQQILGQGPKLLIQFQNNGVVDDSQLPKDRFSAERLKGVDSTLKIQPAKLEDSAVYLCASSLDSTPLGELFFGEGSRLTVL.

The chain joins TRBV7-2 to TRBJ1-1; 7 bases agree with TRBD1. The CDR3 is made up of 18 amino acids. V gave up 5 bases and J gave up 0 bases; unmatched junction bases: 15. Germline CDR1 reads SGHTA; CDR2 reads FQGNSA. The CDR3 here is CASSTTNRGGLMNTEAFF. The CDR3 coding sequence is TGTGCCAGCAGCACAACAAACAGGGGAGGTCTAATGAACACTGAAGCTTTCTTT. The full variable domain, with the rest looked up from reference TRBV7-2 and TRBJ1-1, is GAGVSQSPSNKVTEKGKDVELRCDPISGHTALYWYRQSLGQGLEFLIYFQGNSAPDKSGLPSDRFSAERTGGSVSTLTIQRTQQEDSAVYLCASSTTNRGGLMNTEAFFGQGTRLTVV.

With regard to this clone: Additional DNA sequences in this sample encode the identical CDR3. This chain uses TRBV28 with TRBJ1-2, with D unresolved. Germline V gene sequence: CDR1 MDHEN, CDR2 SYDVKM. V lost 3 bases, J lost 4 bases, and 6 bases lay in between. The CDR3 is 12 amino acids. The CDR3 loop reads CASSFRGYGYTF. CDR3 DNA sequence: TGTGCCAGCAGTTTCCGAGGCTATGGCTACACCTTC.

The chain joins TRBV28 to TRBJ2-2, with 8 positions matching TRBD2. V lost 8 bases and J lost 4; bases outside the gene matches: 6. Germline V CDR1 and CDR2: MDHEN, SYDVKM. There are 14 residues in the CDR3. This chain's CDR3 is CASEVGRATGELFF. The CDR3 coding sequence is TGTGCCAGCGAGGTCGGGAGGGCCACCGGGGAGCTGTTTTTT.

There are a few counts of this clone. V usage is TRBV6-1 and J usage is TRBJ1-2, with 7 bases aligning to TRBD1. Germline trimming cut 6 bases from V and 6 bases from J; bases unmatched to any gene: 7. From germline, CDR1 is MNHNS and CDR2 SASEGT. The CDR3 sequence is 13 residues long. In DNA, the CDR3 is TGTGCCAGCAGACACTACGGGACAGATGGCTACACCTTC. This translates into CASRHYGTDGYTF.

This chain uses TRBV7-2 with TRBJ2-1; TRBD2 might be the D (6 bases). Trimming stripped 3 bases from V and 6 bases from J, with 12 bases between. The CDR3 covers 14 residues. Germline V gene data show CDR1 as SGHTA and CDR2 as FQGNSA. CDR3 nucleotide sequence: TGTGCCAGCAGCTTGGGCGGGGTGGTCAATGAGCAGTTCTTC. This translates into CASSLGGVVNEQFF.

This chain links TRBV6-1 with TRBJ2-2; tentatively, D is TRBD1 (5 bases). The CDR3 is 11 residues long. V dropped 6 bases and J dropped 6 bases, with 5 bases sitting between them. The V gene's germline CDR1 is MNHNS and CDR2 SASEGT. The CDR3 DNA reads TGTGCCAGCAGCAGGGCCGGGGAGCTGTTTTTT. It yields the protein CASSRAGELFF.

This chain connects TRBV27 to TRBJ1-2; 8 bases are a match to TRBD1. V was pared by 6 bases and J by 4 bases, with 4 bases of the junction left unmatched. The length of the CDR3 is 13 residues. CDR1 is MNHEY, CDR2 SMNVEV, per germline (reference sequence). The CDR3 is CASRYTGGYGYTF. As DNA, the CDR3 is TGTGCCAGCAGATACACAGGGGGCTATGGCTACACCTTC.

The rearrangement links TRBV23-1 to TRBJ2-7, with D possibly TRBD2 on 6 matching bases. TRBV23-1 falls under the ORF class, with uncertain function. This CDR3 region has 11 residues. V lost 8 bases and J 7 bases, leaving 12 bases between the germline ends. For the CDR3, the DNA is TGCGCCAGCTTGCCCCGGGGGGAGCAGTACTTC. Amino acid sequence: CASLPRGEQYF.

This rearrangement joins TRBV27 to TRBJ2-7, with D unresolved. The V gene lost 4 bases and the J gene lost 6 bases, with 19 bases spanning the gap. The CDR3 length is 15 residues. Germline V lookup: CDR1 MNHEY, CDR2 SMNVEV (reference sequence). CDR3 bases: TGTGCCAGCAGTTCCCCCGGGCAGGCCCCATTCGAGCAGTACTTC. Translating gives CASSSPGQAPFEQYF.

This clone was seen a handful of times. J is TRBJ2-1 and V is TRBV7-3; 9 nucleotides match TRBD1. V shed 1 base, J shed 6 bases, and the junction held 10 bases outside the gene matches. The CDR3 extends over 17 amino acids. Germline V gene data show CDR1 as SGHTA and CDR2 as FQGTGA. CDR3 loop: CASSLRPRTGQGNEQFF. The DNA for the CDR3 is TGTGCCAGCAGCTTAAGGCCCCGGACGGGACAGGGCAATGAGCAGTTCTTC.